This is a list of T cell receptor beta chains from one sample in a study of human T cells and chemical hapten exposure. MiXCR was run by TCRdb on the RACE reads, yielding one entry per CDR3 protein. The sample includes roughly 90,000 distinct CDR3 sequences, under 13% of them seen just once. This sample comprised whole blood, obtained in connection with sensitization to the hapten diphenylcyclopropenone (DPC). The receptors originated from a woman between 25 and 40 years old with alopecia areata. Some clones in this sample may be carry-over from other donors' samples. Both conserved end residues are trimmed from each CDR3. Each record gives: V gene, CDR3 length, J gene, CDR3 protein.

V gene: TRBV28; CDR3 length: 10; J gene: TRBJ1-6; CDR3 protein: ASSTGGSPLH
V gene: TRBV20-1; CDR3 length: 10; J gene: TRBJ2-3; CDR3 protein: SARWQADTQY
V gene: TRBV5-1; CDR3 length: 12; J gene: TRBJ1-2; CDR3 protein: ASSQQQGADGYT
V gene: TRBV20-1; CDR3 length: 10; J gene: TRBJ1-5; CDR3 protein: SVGQYNQPQH
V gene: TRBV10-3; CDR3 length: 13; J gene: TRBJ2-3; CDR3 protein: AIRRTGEITDTQY
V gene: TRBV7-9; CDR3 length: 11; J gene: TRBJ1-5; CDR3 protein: AKRGISNQPQH
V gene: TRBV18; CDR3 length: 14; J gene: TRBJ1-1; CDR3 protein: ASSPAEGRLNTEAF
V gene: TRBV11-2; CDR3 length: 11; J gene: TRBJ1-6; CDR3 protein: ASSVMGSSPLH
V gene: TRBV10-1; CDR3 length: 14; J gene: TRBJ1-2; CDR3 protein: ASSEPRGQGVDGYT
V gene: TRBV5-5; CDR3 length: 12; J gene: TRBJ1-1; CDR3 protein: ASSLNQGGTEAF
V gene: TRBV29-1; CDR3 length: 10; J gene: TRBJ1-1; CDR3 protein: SVEEGSTEAF
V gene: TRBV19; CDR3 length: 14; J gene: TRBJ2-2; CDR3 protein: ASKDPEGHHTGELF
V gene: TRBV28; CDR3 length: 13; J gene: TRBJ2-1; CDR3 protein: ASSSPPGTHNEQF
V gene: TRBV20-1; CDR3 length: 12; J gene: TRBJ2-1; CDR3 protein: SARDSGSSNEQF
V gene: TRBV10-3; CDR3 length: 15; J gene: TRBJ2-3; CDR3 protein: AISFDKPLAGGYTQY
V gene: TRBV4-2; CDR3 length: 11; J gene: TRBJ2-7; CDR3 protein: ASSQESAYEQY
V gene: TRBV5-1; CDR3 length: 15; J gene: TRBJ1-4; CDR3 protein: ASSLDRHRPTNEKLF
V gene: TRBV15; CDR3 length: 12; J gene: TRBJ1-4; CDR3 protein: ATSRGQSNEKLF
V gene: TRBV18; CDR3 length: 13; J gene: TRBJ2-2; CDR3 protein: ASSPRDSGDGELF
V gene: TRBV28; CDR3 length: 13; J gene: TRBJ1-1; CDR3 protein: ASSFLDDLNTEAF
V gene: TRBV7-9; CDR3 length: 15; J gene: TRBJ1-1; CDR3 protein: ASSLVDPRDGRFEAF
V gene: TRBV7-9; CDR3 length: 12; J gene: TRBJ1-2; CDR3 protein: ASSWKNRASGYT
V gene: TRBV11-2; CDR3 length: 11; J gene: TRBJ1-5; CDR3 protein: ASSRIRNQPQH
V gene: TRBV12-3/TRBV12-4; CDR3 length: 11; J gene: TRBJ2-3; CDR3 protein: ASSLASTDTQY
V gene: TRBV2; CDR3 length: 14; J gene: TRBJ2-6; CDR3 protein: ASKGTGVSGANVLT